This T cell receptor beta chain was found in a study of regulatory T cells in long-lasting Graves disease. Time point: newly diagnosed GD, antithyroid drugs for less than 3 months. PBMCs were the source of the RNA used for TCR sequencing. Germline lookup yields CDR1 MDHEN and CDR2 SYDVKM. This CDR3 contains 19 residues. V shed 6 bases and J 0 bases; nucleotides not matched to a gene: 17. General observations from the study: There were preferences for TRBV28, TRBJ1-2 and TRBJ2-5 in persistent disease. Comparison showed that persistent patients shared more public clonotypes (2,741) than new patients (approximately 930). Investigators studied peripheral blood only, not thyroid tissue.

About this clonotype itself: The antigen is not known.

CDR3 regions were amplified by Arm-PCR using iRepertoire HTBI primers to build TCR beta libraries. Each CDR3 protein gets one entry after TCRdb re-called the multiplex PCR reads with MiXCR. The repertoire has a few hundred thousand distinct CDR3 sequences, about 17% of them found once; the top ten carry 14%. These data also featured in a second study, about T cells in Graves' hyperthyroidism and ophthalmopathy. That paper states: Primed by the HTBI set, a first-round RT-PCR was run on the TCR CDR3.

The material was peripheral blood mononuclear cells (PBMCs), obtained at new diagnosis, from a patient treated with antithyroid drugs. The V gene is TRBV28, the J gene TRBJ1-5; 7 nucleotides align to TRBD1. The clonotype was recovered from a woman aged 25-40 years with Graves disease. CDR3 sequence: CASRLIPTDRAYSNQPQHF. The CDR3 nucleotides read TGTGCCAGCAGGCTTATCCCCACTGACAGGGCTTATAGCAATCAGCCCCAGCATTTT.